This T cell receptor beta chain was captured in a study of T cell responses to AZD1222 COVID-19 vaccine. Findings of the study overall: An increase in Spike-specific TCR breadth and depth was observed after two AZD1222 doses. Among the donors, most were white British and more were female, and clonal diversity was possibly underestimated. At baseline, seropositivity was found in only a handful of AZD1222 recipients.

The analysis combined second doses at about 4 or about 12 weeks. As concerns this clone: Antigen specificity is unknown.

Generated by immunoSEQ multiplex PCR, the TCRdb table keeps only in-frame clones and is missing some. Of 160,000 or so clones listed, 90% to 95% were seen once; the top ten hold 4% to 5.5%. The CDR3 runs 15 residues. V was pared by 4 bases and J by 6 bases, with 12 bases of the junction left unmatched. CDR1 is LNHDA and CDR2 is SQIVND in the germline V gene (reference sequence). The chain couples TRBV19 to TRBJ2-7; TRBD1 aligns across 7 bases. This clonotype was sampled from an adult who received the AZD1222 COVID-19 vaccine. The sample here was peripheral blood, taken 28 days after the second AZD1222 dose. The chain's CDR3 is CASSTYYAGTVEQYF. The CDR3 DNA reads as TGTGCCAGTAGTACCTATTACGCCGGGACAGTCGAGCAGTACTTC. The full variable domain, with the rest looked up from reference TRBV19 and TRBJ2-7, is DGGITQSPKYLFRKEGQNVTLSCEQNLNHDAMYWYRQDPGQGLRLIYYSQIVNDFQKGDIAEGYSVSREKKESFPLTVTSAQKNPTAFYLCASSTYYAGTVEQYFGPGTRLTVT.